A single T cell receptor (beta chain) is shown here with its context. Its target is unknown. Produced via immunoSEQ multiplex PCR; TCRdb's table is partial and in-frame only. The sample carries roughly 27,000 clones, about 80% recorded once. The sample comes from a study of regulatory dendritic cells for organ transplantation. Study results and limitations: Of resting T cell subsets, memory CD8+ had the most alloreactive clonotypes.

This CDR3 contains 15 residues. Germline CDR1 MNHEY, CDR2 SVGAGI. V dropped 6 bases and J dropped 1; count of bases not matched to a gene: 4. This chain uses TRBV6-5 with TRBJ2-1, with 9 bases identical to TRBD2. The TCR originated in a human donor in good health. The sample comprised memory CD4+ T cells from blood. Specified subset: CD45RO+ memory T cells. The CDR3 spells CASSPSGISYNEQFF. CDR3 DNA sequence: TGTGCCAGCAGCCCTAGCGGGATTTCCTACAATGAGCAGTTCTTC.